This is a list of T cell receptor beta chains from one sample in a study of T cell repertoires in cytomegalovirus infection. TCRdb reanalysed the reads using MiXCR and keeps one entry per CDR3 protein. The sample carries approximately 110,000 distinct CDR3 sequences, over 30% recorded once. These receptors' antigens are unknown. The sample here was CD8+ T cells from cultured PBMCs, taken from culture after CMV antigen stimulation. Receptors originate from a human donor in good health (CMV status not recorded). Some clones in this sample may be carry-over from other donors' samples. The CDR3 runs from the conserved cysteine through the conserved F or W. D genes are given only for firm matches. Expanded clones get a size class; other rows say once, few or many, or leave the size out.

j_call | clone_size | d_call | v_call | cdr3_nt | cdr3_aa
TRBJ2-1 | NA | TRBD2 | TRBV7-4 | TGTGCCAGCAGCGGCACCGGGACTAGCGGGGGCAATGAGCAGTTCTTC | CASSGTGTSGGNEQFF
TRBJ1-2 | many | NA | TRBV7-8 | TGTGCCAGCAGCGCAAACAGGGAGTTGTATGGCTACACCTTC | CASSANRELYGYTF
TRBJ2-2 | NA | NA | TRBV14 | TGTGCCAGCAGACCGGAAGGGGGATTGGCCGGGGAGCTGTTTTTT | CASRPEGGLAGELFF
TRBJ1-1 | NA | NA | TRBV4-1 | TGCGCCAGCAGCACCCCCGGGACACCGAACACTGAAGCTTTCTTT | CASSTPGTPNTEAFF
TRBJ1-4 | many | NA | TRBV7-2 | TGTGCCAGCAGCTTATCATGGGGGTCTAATGAAAAACTGTTTTTT | CASSLSWGSNEKLFF
TRBJ2-7 | few | TRBD1 | TRBV28 | TGTGCCAGCAGCCCGGGACAGACGGACTACGAGCAGTACTTC | CASSPGQTDYEQYF
TRBJ2-3 | few | TRBD2 | TRBV12-3/TRBV12-4 | TGTGCCAGCAGACCCCTAGCGGGGGGGCCGAATACGCAGTATTTT | CASRPLAGGPNTQYF
TRBJ1-2 | many | TRBD1 | TRBV7-6 | TGTGCCAGCAGCCAATCGACAGGGGGGCAGGATGGCTACACCTTC | CASSQSTGGQDGYTF
TRBJ1-1 | NA | NA | TRBV19 | TGTGCCAGTAGTATGGGGCTGAGGACTGAAGCTTTCTTT | CASSMGLRTEAFF
TRBJ2-1 | NA | TRBD1 | TRBV5-4 | TGTGCCAGCAGCCAGGGGACAGGGACCTACAATGAGCAGTTCTTC | CASSQGTGTYNEQFF
TRBJ1-2 | many | TRBD1 | TRBV27 | TGTGCCAGCAGGATACAGGGGGCAAACTATGGCTACACCTTC | CASRIQGANYGYTF
TRBJ2-1 | many | NA | TRBV4-1 | TGCGCCAGCAGCTTCAGGGTAAGCTCCTACAATGAGCAGTTCTTC | CASSFRVSSYNEQFF
TRBJ2-3 | many | TRBD1 | TRBV7-6 | TGTGCCAGCAGCTTAATCGGGACAGGGTATGCCACAGATACGCAGTATTTT | CASSLIGTGYATDTQYF
TRBJ2-7 | few | NA | TRBV11-2 | TGTGCCAGCAGCTTAGGGGCAGGGGACTACGAGCAGTACTTC | CASSLGAGDYEQYF
TRBJ2-7 | NA | NA | TRBV3-1 | TGTGCCAGCAGCCACGCCGTCGAGACTAGATTCCTACACTACGAGCAGTACTTC | CASSHAVETRFLHYEQYF
TRBJ1-6 | few | NA | TRBV27 | TGTGCCAGCAGTTTAGGGTGGACCTATAATTCACCCCTCCACTTT | CASSLGWTYNSPLHF
TRBJ2-3 | few | TRBD2 | TRBV4-1 | TGCGCCAGCAGCTCGCGAGCGGGACTTTCTCACTACACAGATACGCAGTATTTT | CASSSRAGLSHYTDTQYF
TRBJ2-3 | NA | NA | TRBV12-3/TRBV12-4 | TGTGCCAGCAGTCCCCGGGCGCCAGGCAGCACAGATACGCAGTATTTT | CASSPRAPGSTDTQYF
TRBJ1-1 | NA | NA | TRBV12-3/TRBV12-4 | TGTGCCAGCAGTTTAGGTAGAGGCCCCGAAGCTTTCTTT | CASSLGRGPEAFF
TRBJ1-1 | NA | NA | TRBV7-9 | TGTGCCAGCAGCTTAGCACGATACAGGGCCGACACTGAAGCTTTCTTT | CASSLARYRADTEAFF
TRBJ1-4 | many | NA | TRBV28 | TGTGCCAGCAGTCCGATTCAGGGTTTGAATGAAAAACTGTTTTTT | CASSPIQGLNEKLFF
TRBJ2-1 | NA | TRBD1 | TRBV7-6 | TGTGCCAGCAGCCCAGGACAGGGGGCTAACAATGAGCAGTTCTTC | CASSPGQGANNEQFF
TRBJ2-6 | many | NA | TRBV7-2 | TGTGCCAGTTGGGGAGACCAATCTGGGGCCAACGTCCTGACTTTC | CASWGDQSGANVLTF
TRBJ2-5 | NA | NA | TRBV7-8 | TGTGCCAGCAGCTTAGTCTCAGGCAGGCAAGAGACCCAGTACTTC | CASSLVSGRQETQYF
TRBJ1-5 | many | NA | TRBV4-1 | TGCGCCAGCAGCCAAGCCCCGGAGGGGTATAGCAATCAGCCCCAGCATTTT | CASSQAPEGYSNQPQHF
TRBJ2-2 | few | NA | TRBV7-8 | TGTGCCAGCAGACTCGCGTGGGGGCCCACCGGGGAGCTGTTTTTT | CASRLAWGPTGELFF
TRBJ2-5 | few | NA | TRBV6-2/TRBV6-3 | TGTGCCAGCAACCTAGCCCTAATACAAGAGACCCAGTACTTC | CASNLALIQETQYF
TRBJ2-2 | many | TRBD2 | TRBV7-2 | TGTGCCAGCAGCTTAGTACTAGCGGGGCTCGGGGAGCTGTTTTTT | CASSLVLAGLGELFF
TRBJ2-7 | NA | NA | TRBV27 | TGTGCCAGCAGTTTATCAGACAGTACCCTCGAGCAGTACTTC | CASSLSDSTLEQYF
TRBJ2-7 | few | NA | TRBV7-9 | TGTGCCAGCAGCTTAACCTCTACTCACGAGCAGTACTTC | CASSLTSTHEQYF
TRBJ2-7 | few | NA | TRBV15 | TGTGCCACCAGCAAAACCCGACAGGTCGTTACCTACGAGCAGTACTTC | CATSKTRQVVTYEQYF
TRBJ2-7 | NA | TRBD2 | TRBV4-1 | TGCGCCAGCAGCCCCTCACACGGGGGGATTAGCGAGCAGTACTTC | CASSPSHGGISEQYF
TRBJ2-2 | NA | NA | TRBV9 | TGTGCCAGCAGCACCCGTACCGGGGAGCTGTTTTTT | CASSTRTGELFF
TRBJ2-1 | NA | TRBD1 | TRBV7-9 | TGTGCCAGCAGCTCACGGGGACAGGGGGCGAATGAGCAGTTCTTC | CASSSRGQGANEQFF
TRBJ2-3 | NA | NA | TRBV6-7 | TGTGCCAGCAACAACAGTCCCGTTGGACAGTTCACAGATACGCAGTATTTT | CASNNSPVGQFTDTQYF
TRBJ1-5 | NA | NA | TRBV2 | TGTGCCAGCAGCGAAACCTTCGCTACGCCCCAGCATTTT | CASSETFATPQHF
TRBJ1-5 | few | NA | TRBV28 | TGTGCCAGCAGTTCCCAGGGGAGTTTTCAGCCCCAGCATTTT | CASSSQGSFQPQHF
TRBJ2-7 | NA | TRBD1 | TRBV11-1 | TGTGCCAGCAGCACCCGGGACAGGAGAACTTACGAGCAGTACTTC | CASSTRDRRTYEQYF
TRBJ2-1 | NA | NA | TRBV10-3 | TGTGCCAGCGGGGCTGGCTCAACCGTCAAGTACAATGAGCAGTTCTTC | CASGAGSTVKYNEQFF
TRBJ1-2 | few | NA | TRBV12-3/TRBV12-4 | TGTGCCAGCAGCCCTGCGGGGCGTGACTATGGCTACACCTTC | CASSPAGRDYGYTF
TRBJ1-6 | NA | NA | TRBV4-1 | TGCGCCAGCAGCCAAGGGGAAGGGTCACCCCTCCACTTT | CASSQGEGSPLHF
TRBJ2-5 | NA | TRBD2 | TRBV19 | TGTGCCAGTAGCCCGGGGGGAGACGGCCAAGAGACCCAGTACTTC | CASSPGGDGQETQYF
TRBJ1-1 | NA | TRBD1 | TRBV29-1 | TGCAGCGGGGTCGAGGGACAGGGGAGGACTGAAGCTTTCTTT | CSGVEGQGRTEAFF
TRBJ2-7 | few | NA | TRBV12-3/TRBV12-4 | TGTGCCAGCAGTTTAGGTGCGGTGGAGCAGTACTTC | CASSLGAVEQYF
TRBJ2-1 | few | NA | TRBV6-6 | TGTGCCAGCAGGCAAGCCCGCTCCTACAATGAGCAGTTCTTC | CASRQARSYNEQFF
TRBJ2-7 | NA | NA | TRBV4-2 | TGTGCCAGCAGCCGGACCCGAATCAGTTCCTACGAGCAGTACTTC | CASSRTRISSYEQYF
TRBJ1-1 | few | NA | TRBV11-3 | TGTGCCAGCAGCTTAGATTATTTAACAAAGTGGAAAGTAGAGAACACTGAAGCTTTCTTT | CASSLDYLTKWKVENTEAFF
TRBJ1-5 | many | NA | TRBV29-1 | TGCAGCATTCGGGACAATCACAATCAGCCCCAGCATTTT | CSIRDNHNQPQHF
TRBJ2-1 | NA | NA | TRBV11-1 | TGTGCCAGCAGTCGTTGGGGGGCGAGCTCCTACAATGAGCAGTTCTTC | CASSRWGASSYNEQFF
TRBJ2-7 | few | NA | TRBV7-2 | TGTGCCAGCAGCTTAGAAGGGACTCCCGACGAGCAGTACTTC | CASSLEGTPDEQYF
TRBJ2-3 | few | TRBD2 | TRBV7-2 | TGTGCCAGCAGCTTACCTAGCGGGGGGGCTGGCACAGATACGCAGTATTTT | CASSLPSGGAGTDTQYF
TRBJ1-5 | few | TRBD1 | TRBV20-1 | TGCAGTGCTAGATGGCGGGACAGGGCTTATAGCAATCAGCCCCAGCATTTT | CSARWRDRAYSNQPQHF
TRBJ2-3 | NA | NA | TRBV19 | TGTGCCAGTAGTATCCTAGGATCCTTCACAGATACGCAGTATTTT | CASSILGSFTDTQYF